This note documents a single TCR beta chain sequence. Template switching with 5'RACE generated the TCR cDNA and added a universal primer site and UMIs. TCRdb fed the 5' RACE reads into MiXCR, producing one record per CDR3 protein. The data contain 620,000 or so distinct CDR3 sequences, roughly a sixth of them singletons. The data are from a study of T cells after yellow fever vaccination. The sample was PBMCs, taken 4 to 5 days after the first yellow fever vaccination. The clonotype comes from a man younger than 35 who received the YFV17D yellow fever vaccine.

The DNA of the CDR3 is TGTGCCAGCAGCCCCCGGAACGACAATGAGCAGTTCTTC. It encodes CASSPRNDNEQFF. The chain employs TRBV7-2 and TRBJ2-1; D remains unclear. CDR3 size: 13 residues. Germline V lookup: CDR1 SGHTA, CDR2 FQGNSA. V lost 5 bases, J lost 5 bases, and 10 bases lay in between.